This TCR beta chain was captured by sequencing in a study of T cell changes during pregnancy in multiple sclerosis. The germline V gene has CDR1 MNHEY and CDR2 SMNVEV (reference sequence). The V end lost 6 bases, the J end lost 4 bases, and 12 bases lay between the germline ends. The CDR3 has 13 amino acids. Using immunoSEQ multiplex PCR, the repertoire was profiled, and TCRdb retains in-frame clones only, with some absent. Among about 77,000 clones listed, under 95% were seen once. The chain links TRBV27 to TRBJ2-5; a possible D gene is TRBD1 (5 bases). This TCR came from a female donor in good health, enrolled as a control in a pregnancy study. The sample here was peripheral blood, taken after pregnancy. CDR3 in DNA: TGTGCCAGCAGGGGCAGGGCGGCAGAGACCCAGTACTTC. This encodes CASRGRAAETQYF.